This T cell receptor (beta chain) is from a study of breast tumors, draining lymph nodes, adjacent tissues. A single record per CDR3 protein comes from TCRdb applying MiXCR to the multiplex PCR reads. In the table there are 270,000 or so distinct CDR3 sequences, around 30% of which are singletons. There are many counts of this clonotype. Its antigen remains unknown. The V gene's germline CDR1 is SGHDN and CDR2 FVKESK. The CDR3 is 14 amino acids. V lost 5 bases and J lost 2, with 13 bases in between. Study-level findings and limits: Data only fit, rather than demonstrated, lymph node origin of most tumor T cells.

Samples came from axillary lymph nodes draining the breast cancer. Sequences were obtained from axillary lymph node tissue. The source is a female donor with breast cancer. Some clones in this sample may be carry-over from other donors' samples. The rearrangement links TRBV14 to TRBJ2-7; no clear D. The CDR3 is CASSVRPRTYEQYF. The CDR3 DNA follows: TGTGCCAGCAGCGTGAGACCCAGAACCTACGAGCAGTACTTC.